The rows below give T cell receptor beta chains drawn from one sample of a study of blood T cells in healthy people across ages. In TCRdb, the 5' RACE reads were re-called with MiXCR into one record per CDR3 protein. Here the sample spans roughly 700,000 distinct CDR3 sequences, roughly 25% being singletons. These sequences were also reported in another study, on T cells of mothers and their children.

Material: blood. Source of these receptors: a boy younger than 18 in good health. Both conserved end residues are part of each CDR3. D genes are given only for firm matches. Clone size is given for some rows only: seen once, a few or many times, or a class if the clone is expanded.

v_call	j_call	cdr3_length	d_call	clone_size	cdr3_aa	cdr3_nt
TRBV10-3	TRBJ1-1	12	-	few	CAIRERDTEAFF	TGTGCCATCAGGGAAAGGGACACTGAAGCTTTCTTT
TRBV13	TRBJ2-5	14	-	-	CASRKEAYQETQYF	TGTGCCAGCAGAAAAGAGGCGTACCAAGAGACCCAGTACTTC
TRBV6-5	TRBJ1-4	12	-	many	CASSSRLGKLFF	TGTGCCAGCAGTTCCCGACTGGGAAAACTGTTTTTT
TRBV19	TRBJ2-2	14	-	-	CASSPDFYTGELFF	TGTGCCAGTAGTCCTGACTTCTACACCGGGGAGCTGTTTTTT
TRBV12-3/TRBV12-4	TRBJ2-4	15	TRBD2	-	CASSFSGGRYSIQYF	TGTGCCAGCAGTTTTTCGGGGGGGCGGTATAGCATTCAGTACTTC
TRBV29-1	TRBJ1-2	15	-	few	CSVGPTAGGGYGYTF	TGCAGCGTTGGTCCTACGGCGGGGGGAGGCTATGGCTACACCTTC
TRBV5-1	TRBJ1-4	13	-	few	CASKTGTNEKLFF	TGCGCCAGCAAAACTGGTACTAATGAAAAACTGTTTTTT
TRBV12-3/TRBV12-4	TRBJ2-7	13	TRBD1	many	CASSPGQGAEQYF	TGCGCCAGCAGCCCTGGACAGGGGGCCGAGCAGTACTTC
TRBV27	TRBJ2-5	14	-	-	CASKQQGVSETQYF	TGTGCCAGCAAGCAACAGGGTGTCTCGGAGACCCAGTACTTC
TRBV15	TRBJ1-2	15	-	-	CATSRAGRVSYGYTF	TGCGCCACCAGCAGAGCTGGTCGGGTTAGCTATGGCTACACCTTC
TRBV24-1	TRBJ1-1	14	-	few	CATSEAGENTEAFF	TGTGCCACCAGTGAGGCCGGGGAAAACACTGAAGCTTTCTTT
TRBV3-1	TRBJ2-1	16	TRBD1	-	CASSQAGDRGRNEQFF	TGTGCCAGCAGCCAAGCAGGGGACAGGGGTAGGAATGAGCAGTTCTTC
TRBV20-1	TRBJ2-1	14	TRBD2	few	CSASRLAGLWEQFF	TGCAGTGCTAGCAGGCTAGCGGGCTTATGGGAGCAGTTCTTC